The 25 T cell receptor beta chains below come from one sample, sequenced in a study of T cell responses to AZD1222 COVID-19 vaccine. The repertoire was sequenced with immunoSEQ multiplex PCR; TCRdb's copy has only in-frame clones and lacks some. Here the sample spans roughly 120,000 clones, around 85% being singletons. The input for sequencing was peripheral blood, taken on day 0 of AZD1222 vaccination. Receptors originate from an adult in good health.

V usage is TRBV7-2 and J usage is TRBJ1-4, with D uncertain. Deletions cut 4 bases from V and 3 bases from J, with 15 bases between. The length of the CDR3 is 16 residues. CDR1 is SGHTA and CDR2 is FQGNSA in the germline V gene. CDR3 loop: CASSSGPYGSNEKLFF. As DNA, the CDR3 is TGTGCCAGCAGCTCCGGACCTTATGGGTCTAATGAAAAACTGTTTTTT.

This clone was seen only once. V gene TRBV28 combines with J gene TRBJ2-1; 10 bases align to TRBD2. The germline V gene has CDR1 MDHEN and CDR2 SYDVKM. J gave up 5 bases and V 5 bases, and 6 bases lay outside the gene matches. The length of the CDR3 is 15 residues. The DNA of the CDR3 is TGTGCCAGCAGTCTTAGCGGGGGGCTAGACAATGAGCAGTTCTTC. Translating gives CASSLSGGLDNEQFF. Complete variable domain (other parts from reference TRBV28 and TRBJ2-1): DVKVTQSSRYLVKRTGEKVFLECVQDMDHENMFWYRQDPGLGLRLIYFSYDVKMKEKGDIPEGYSVSREKKERFSLILESASTNQTSMYLCASSLSGGLDNEQFFGPGTRLTVL.

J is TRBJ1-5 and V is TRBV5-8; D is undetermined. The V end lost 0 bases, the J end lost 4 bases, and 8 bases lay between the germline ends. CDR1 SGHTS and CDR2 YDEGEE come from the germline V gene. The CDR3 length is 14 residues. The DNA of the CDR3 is TGTGCCAGCAGCTTGGGTCGCAGGAATCAGCCCCAGCATTTT. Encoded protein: CASSLGRRNQPQHF.

CDR3 coding DNA: TGTGCCAGCAGTTCGTCGACAGGGTTGATGCTCTACAATCAGCCCCAGCATTTT. Its translation is CASSSSTGLMLYNQPQHF. V usage is TRBV6-2 or TRBV6-3 and J usage is TRBJ1-5, with 7 bases matching TRBD1. V shed 4 bases and J 3 bases; nucleotides not matched to a gene: 15. This CDR3 has 18 residues. Germline V gene lookup returns CDR1 MNHEY and CDR2 SVGEGT.

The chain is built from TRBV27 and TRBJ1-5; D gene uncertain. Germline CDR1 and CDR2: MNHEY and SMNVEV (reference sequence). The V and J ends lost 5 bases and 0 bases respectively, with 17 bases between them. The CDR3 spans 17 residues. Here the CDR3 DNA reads TGTGCCAGCAGTCCCTCGGCCCGGGGTTATAGCAATCAGCCCCAGCATTTT. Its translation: CASSPSARGYSNQPQHF.

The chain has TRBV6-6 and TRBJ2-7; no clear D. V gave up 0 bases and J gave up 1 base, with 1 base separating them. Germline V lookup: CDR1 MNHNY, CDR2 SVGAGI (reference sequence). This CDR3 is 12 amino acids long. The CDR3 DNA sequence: TGTGCCAGCAGTTACTCTTCCTACGAGCAGTACTTC. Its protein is CASSYSSYEQYF.

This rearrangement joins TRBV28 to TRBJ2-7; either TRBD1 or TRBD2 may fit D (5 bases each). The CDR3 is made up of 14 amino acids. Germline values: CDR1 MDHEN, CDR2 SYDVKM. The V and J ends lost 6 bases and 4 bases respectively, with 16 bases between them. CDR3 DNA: TGTGCCAGCAGCGCCACCGGGACGATTTACGAGCAGTACTTC. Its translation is CASSATGTIYEQYF.

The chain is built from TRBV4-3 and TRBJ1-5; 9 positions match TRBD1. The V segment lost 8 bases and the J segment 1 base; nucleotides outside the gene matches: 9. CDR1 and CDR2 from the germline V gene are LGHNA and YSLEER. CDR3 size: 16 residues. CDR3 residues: CASPGQGKSSNQPQHF. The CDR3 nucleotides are TGCGCCAGCCCGGGACAGGGAAAATCGAGCAATCAGCCCCAGCATTTT.

The CDR3 protein is CATAPGGRENQPQHF. CDR3 coding DNA: TGTGCCACCGCCCCGGGTGGCAGAGAGAATCAGCCCCAGCATTTT. This chain connects TRBV24-1 to TRBJ1-5; no clear D gene. CDR3 length: 15 residues. Trimming took 9 bases from V and 4 from J, leaving 18 bases between them. Per germline, CDR1 KGHDR and CDR2 SFDVKD.

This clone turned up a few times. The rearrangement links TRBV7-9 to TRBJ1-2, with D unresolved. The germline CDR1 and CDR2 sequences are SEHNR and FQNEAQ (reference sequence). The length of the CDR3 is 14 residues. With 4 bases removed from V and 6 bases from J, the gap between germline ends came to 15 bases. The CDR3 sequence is CASSSQGPIDGYTF. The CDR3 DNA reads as TGTGCCAGCAGCTCTCAAGGGCCGATCGATGGCTACACCTTC.

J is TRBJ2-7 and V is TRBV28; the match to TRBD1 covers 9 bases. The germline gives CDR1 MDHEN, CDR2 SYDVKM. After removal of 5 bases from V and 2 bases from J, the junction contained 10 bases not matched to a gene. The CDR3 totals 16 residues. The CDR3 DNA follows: TGTGCCAGCAGTCACCCCACAGGGGGCGCGCCCTACGAGCAGTACTTC. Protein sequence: CASSHPTGGAPYEQYF.

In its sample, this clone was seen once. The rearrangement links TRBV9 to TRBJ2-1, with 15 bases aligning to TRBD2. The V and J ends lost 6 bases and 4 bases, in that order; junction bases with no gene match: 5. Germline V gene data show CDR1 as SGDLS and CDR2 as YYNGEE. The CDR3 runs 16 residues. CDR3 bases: TGTGCCAGCACCCCGGGACTAGCGGGGGGTTACAATGAGCAGTTCTTC. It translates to CASTPGLAGGYNEQFF.

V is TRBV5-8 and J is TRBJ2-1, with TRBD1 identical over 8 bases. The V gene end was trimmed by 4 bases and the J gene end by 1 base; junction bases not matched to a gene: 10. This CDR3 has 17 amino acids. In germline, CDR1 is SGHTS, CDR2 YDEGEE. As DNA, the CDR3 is TGTGCCAGCAGCCGGACAGGGCTACTAGATTCCTACAATGAGCAGTTCTTC. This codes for CASSRTGLLDSYNEQFF.

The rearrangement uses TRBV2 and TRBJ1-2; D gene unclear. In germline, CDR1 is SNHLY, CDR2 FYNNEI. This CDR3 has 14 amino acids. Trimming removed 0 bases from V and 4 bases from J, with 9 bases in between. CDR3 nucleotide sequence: TGTGCCAGCAGTGAAGCGCTGAGTACCTATGGCTACACCTTC. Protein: CASSEALSTYGYTF.

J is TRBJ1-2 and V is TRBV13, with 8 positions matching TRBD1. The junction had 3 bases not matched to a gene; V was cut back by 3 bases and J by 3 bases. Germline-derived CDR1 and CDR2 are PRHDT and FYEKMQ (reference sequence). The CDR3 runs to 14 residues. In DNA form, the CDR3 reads TGTGCCAGCAGCTTCGGGACAGGATACTATGGCTACACCTTC. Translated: CASSFGTGYYGYTF.

In DNA, the CDR3 is TGTGCCATCCCCCCTGATACCTCTGGAAACACCATATATTTT. This gives the protein CAIPPDTSGNTIYF. J is TRBJ1-3 and V is TRBV21-1. TRBV21-1 is a listed pseudogene. The CDR3 has 14 residues.

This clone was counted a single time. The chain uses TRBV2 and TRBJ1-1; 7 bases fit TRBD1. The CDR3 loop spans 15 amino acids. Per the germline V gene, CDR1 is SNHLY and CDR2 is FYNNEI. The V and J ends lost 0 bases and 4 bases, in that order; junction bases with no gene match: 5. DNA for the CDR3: TGTGCCAGCAGTGAAGCAGGATCAGGGGGCACTGAAGCTTTCTTT. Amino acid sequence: CASSEAGSGGTEAFF.

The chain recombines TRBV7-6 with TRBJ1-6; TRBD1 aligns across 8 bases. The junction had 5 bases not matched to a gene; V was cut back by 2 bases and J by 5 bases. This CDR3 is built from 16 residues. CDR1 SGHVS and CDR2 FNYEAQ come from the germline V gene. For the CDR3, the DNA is TGTGCCAGCAGCTTAAGGGGGGACAGGAATAATTCACCCCTCCACTTT. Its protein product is CASSLRGDRNNSPLHF.

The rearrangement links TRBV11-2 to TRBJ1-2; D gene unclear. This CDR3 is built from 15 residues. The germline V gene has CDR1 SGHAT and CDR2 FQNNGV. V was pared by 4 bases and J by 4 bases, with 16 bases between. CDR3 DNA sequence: TGTGCCAGCAGCTCGCACAATACAGCCACCTATGGCTACACCTTC. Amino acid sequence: CASSSHNTATYGYTF.

CDR3 amino acids: CASSFCAGAPNTGELFF. CDR3 nucleotides: TGTGCCAGCAGCTTTTGTGCGGGGGCCCCGAACACCGGGGAGCTGTTTTTT. V gene TRBV6-4 combines with J gene TRBJ2-2; D possibly corresponds to TRBD2 (7 bases). The length of the CDR3 is 17 residues. In germline, CDR1 is MRHNA, CDR2 SNTAGT. The V end lost 6 bases, the J end lost 0 bases, and 17 bases lay between the germline ends.

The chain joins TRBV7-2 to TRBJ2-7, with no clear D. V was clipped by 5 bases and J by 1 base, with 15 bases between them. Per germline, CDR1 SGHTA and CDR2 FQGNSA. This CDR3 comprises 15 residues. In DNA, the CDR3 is TGTGCCAGCAGCCCCCGAAGGGTCGGGTCCTACGAGCAGTACTTC. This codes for CASSPRRVGSYEQYF.

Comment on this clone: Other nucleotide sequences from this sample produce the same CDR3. DNA for the CDR3: TGTGCCAGTAGTATTAATGGCAATCAGCCCCAGCATTTT. It specifies CASSINGNQPQHF. The V call is TRBV19, the J call TRBJ1-5; no firm D call. Germline CDR1 is LNHDA and CDR2 is SQIVND (reference sequence). The CDR3 covers 13 residues. Trimming shortened V by 3 bases and J by 2 bases, and 5 bases separated the two germline ends.

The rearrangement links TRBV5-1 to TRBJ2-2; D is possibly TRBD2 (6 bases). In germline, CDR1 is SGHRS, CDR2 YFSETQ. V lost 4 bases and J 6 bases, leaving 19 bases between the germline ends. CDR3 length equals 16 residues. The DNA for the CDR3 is TGCGCCAGCAGCCCACTTCAGCGGGCTAGGGCCGGGGAGCTGTTTTTT. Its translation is CASSPLQRARAGELFF.

The CDR3 DNA reads TGCGCCAGCAGCCATATGAGCGGGGACAGGTATTCACCCCTCCACTTT. This codes for CASSHMSGDRYSPLHF. The chain employs TRBV4-1 and TRBJ1-6; 8 nucleotides match TRBD1. Trimming took 3 bases from V and 8 from J; bases not matched to a gene: 9. There are 16 residues in the CDR3. Germline V gene sequence: CDR1 MGHRA, CDR2 YSYEKL.

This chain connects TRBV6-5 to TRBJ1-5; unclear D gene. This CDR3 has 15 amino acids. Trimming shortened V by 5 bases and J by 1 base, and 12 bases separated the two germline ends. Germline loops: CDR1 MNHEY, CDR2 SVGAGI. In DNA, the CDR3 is TGTGCCAGCAGTCACAGCCCCCTGAGCAATCAGCCCCAGCATTTT. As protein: CASSHSPLSNQPQHF.